This T cell receptor beta chain originates from a study of CD8+CD57+ T cells in acquired aplastic anemia. Study information: Sorting CD4+ and CD8+ cells gave DNA averaging 3.2 ug.

This clonotype was counted between two and nine times. J was trimmed by 0 bases and V by 6 bases; bases with no gene match: 5. The CDR3 sequence is 14 residues long. Germline values: CDR1 SQVTM, CDR2 ANQGSEA. The sequenced patients had an expansion of CD8+CD57+ cells seen by flow cytometry. Using genomic DNA as the template, TCR beta VDJ and CDR3 profiling was carried out. TCRdb recomputed calls from the reads with MiXCR, one row per CDR3 protein. The table shows roughly 170,000 distinct CDR3 sequences, with 45% to 60% occurring only once. The chain uses TRBV29-1 and TRBJ2-5; 9 nucleotides match TRBD1. The receptor was isolated from a human donor with aplastic anemia. Specimen: sorted CD4+, CD8+, or CD8+CD57+ T cells (not recorded which) from PBMCs. CDR3 amino acids: CSVDNRGHQETQYF. In DNA, the CDR3 is TGCAGCGTCGACAACAGGGGGCACCAAGAGACCCAGTACTTC. Supplemented by reference TRBV29-1 and TRBJ2-5, the full variable domain reads SAVISQKPSRDICQRGTSLTIQCQVDSQVTMMFWYRQQPGQSLTLIATANQGSEATYESGFVIDKFPISRPNLTFSTLTVSNMSPEDSSIYLCSVDNRGHQETQYFGPGTRLLVL.